This TCR beta chain was sequenced in a study of graft-versus-host responses after intestinal transplantation. Study-level background: Recipients were given multivisceral, liver-intestinal, or isolated intestinal transplants. Recipients across the board were started on anti-thymocyte globulin induction, then kept on tacrolimus and steroids for approximately three years.

Sequencing was performed with immunoSEQ multiplex PCR; in TCRdb, only in-frame clones are kept and a portion is missing. In the table there are more than 80,000 clones, approximately 91% of which are singletons. Worth noting for this clone: Its antigen is currently unknown.

Study findings and constraints: Early after transplant, HvG clones declined as circulating GvH clones peaked. GvH clones were identified in recipient marrow, with some first appearing in ileum or blood.

This specimen was unstimulated CD4+ T cells sorted from spleen or lymph node cells, taken before intestinal transplant. This receptor was identified in a human donor who received an intestinal transplant.

The CDR3 DNA follows: TGTGCCAGCAGCTTAGTCGGGTACCACGAGCAGTACTTC. Its translation: CASSLVGYHEQYF. The gene calls are TRBV11-2 and TRBJ2-7; D gene uncertain. The V end lost 1 base, the J end lost 5 bases, and 9 bases lay between the germline ends. Per germline, CDR1 SGHAT and CDR2 FQNNGV. This CDR3 has 13 residues.